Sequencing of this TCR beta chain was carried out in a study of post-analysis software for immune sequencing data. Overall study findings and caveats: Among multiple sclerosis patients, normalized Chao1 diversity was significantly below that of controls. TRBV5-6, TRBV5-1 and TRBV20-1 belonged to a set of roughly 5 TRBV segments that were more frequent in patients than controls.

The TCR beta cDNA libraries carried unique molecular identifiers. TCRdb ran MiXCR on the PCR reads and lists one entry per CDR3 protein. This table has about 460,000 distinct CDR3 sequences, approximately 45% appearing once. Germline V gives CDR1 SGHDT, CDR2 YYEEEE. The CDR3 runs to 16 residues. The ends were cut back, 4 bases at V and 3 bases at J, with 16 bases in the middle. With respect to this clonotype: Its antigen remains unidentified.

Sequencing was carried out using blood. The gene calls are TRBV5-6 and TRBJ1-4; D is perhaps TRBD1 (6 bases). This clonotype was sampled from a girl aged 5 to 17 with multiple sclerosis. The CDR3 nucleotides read TGTGCCAGCAGCATCGGACAGCGGGTGGCTAATGAAAAACTGTTTTTT. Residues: CASSIGQRVANEKLFF.